Presented here are 27 T cell receptor beta chains from one specimen sequenced in a study of blood T cell repertoires in COVID-19. The data were produced by immunoSEQ multiplex PCR, yet TCRdb's version contains in-frame clones alone and is incomplete. The sample yields about 120,000 clones, over 75% seen once. Specimen: peripheral blood. These receptors came from an older man with active or convalescent COVID-19.

This chain links TRBV5-4 with TRBJ2-5; TRBD2 is a possible D gene (6 bases). This CDR3 contains 14 residues. Germline CDR1 SGHNT, CDR2 YYREEE (reference sequence). V gave up 0 bases and J gave up 4 bases, with 10 bases separating them. CDR3 in DNA: TGTGCCAGCAGCTTGGGGGGGGTGGGAGAGACCCAGTACTTC. This sequence encodes CASSLGGVGETQYF.

The chain employs TRBV5-1 and TRBJ2-2; 11 bases align to TRBD2. From germline, CDR1 is SGHRS and CDR2 YFSETQ. The CDR3 extends over 15 amino acids. Trimming cost V 0 bases and J 7 bases; bases outside gene matches: 2. For the CDR3, the DNA is TGCGCCAGCAGCTTGGGACTAGCGGGAAACGGGGAGCTGTTTTTT. Translating it yields CASSLGLAGNGELFF.

This sequence joins TRBV15 and TRBJ2-3, with D possibly TRBD1 on 6 matching bases. V lost 8 bases, J lost 4 bases, and 19 bases lay in between. Germline V lookup: CDR1 LNHNV, CDR2 YYDKDF (reference sequence). This CDR3 is built from 15 residues. The CDR3 sequence is CATRAVYRESDTQYF. In DNA, the CDR3 is TGTGCCACCCGAGCGGTCTACAGGGAATCAGATACGCAGTATTTT.

The chain is built from TRBV28 and TRBJ1-6, with D hard to call. Germline CDR1 MDHEN, CDR2 SYDVKM. The CDR3 has 13 amino acids. V was cut by 11 bases and J by 5 bases, with 13 bases left in between. CDR3 nucleotide sequence: TGTGCCTGCCGGGATAGGCATAATTCACCCCTCCACTTT. This encodes CACRDRHNSPLHF. Looking up the rest from reference TRBV28 and TRBJ1-6 gives the full variable domain: DVKVTQSSRYLVKRTGEKVFLECVQDMDHENMFWYRQDPGLGLRLIYFSYDVKMKEKGDIPEGYSVSREKKERFSLILESASTNQTSMYLCACRDRHNSPLHFGNGTRLTVT.

This chain connects TRBV3-1 (or the pseudogene TRBV3-2) to TRBJ1-2; TRBD1 matches 7 bases. Germline trimming cut 0 bases from V and 7 bases from J; bases unmatched to any gene: 5. Germline CDR1 is LGHDT and CDR2 is YNNKEL (reference sequence). The CDR3 has 14 residues. CDR3 in amino acids: CASSQDWQGVGYTF. CDR3 sequence (DNA): TGTGCCAGCAGCCAAGATTGGCAGGGGGTTGGCTACACCTTC.

This clone was found once. This CDR3 reads CAITPGGPRETQYF. For the CDR3, the DNA is TGTGCCATCACCCCGGGGGGGCCTAGAGAGACCCAGTACTTC. This chain joins TRBV10-3 and TRBJ2-5, with TRBD2 matching 8 bases. There are 14 residues in the CDR3. Germline trimming cut 7 bases from V and 4 bases from J; bases unmatched to any gene: 8. The germline gives CDR1 ENHRY, CDR2 SYGVKD.

The V and J genes are TRBV5-6 and TRBJ2-2; 10 bases map to TRBD1. CDR1 is SGHDT and CDR2 is YYEEEE in the germline V gene. The CDR3 loop spans 15 amino acids. V shed 2 bases, J shed 3 bases, and the junction held 1 base outside the gene matches. The CDR3 sequence is CASSFGQGDTGELFF. CDR3 bases: TGTGCCAGCAGCTTCGGACAGGGGGACACCGGGGAGCTGTTTTTT. The variable domain in full, completed from reference TRBV5-6 and TRBJ2-2, reads DAGVTQSPTHLIKTRGQQVTLRCSPKSGHDTVSWYQQALGQGPQFIFQYYEEEERQRGNFPDRFSGHQFPNYSSELNVNALLLGDSALYLCASSFGQGDTGELFFGEGSRLTVL.

The chain has TRBV28 and TRBJ1-2, with 8 bases identical to TRBD1. The CDR3 covers 14 residues. Trimming cost V 6 bases and J 5 bases; bases outside gene matches: 8. In germline, CDR1 is MDHEN, CDR2 SYDVKM. The CDR3 nucleotides read TGTGCCAGCAGCTCCGGACAGGGAGGTTATGGCTACACCTTC. It codes for CASSSGQGGYGYTF.

The gene calls are TRBV13 and TRBJ2-2; 9 bases align to TRBD1. CDR1 PRHDT and CDR2 FYEKMQ come from the germline V gene (reference sequence). J gave up 6 bases and V 4 bases, and 3 bases lay outside the gene matches. The length of the CDR3 is 14 residues. In DNA, the CDR3 is TGTGCCAGCAGCTCGGACAGGGGACCCGGGGAGCTGTTTTTT. Translation gives CASSSDRGPGELFF.

J is TRBJ2-1 and V is TRBV27; possible D gene TRBD1, 5 bases. From germline, CDR1 is MNHEY and CDR2 SMNVEV (reference sequence). Trimming cost V 8 bases and J 7 bases, with 21 bases left between them. This CDR3 is 15 amino acids long. The CDR3 sequence: CASPHLGAVGNEQFF. CDR3 sequence (DNA): TGTGCCAGCCCACACTTAGGGGCTGTGGGGAATGAGCAGTTCTTC.

The genes are TRBV20-1 and TRBJ1-6, with D possibly TRBD1 on 6 matching bases. Trimming left V 6 bases short and J 9 bases short, with 9 bases between. Germline CDR1 and CDR2: DFQATT and SNEGSKA (reference sequence). CDR3 length equals 11 residues. The CDR3 sequence: CSASQGSPLHF. The CDR3 DNA reads as TGCAGTGCGTCACAGGGTTCACCCCTCCACTTT.

CDR3 sequence: CSASLGQGVTEQYF. For the CDR3, the DNA is TGCAGTGCTAGTCTTGGACAGGGGGTCACGGAGCAGTACTTC. This sequence joins TRBV20-1 and TRBJ2-7, with 10 bases that match TRBD1. V dropped 3 bases and J dropped 7; count of bases not matched to a gene: 9. This CDR3 spans 14 amino acids. Germline-derived CDR1 and CDR2 are DFQATT and SNEGSKA (reference sequence).

The V and J genes are TRBV28 and TRBJ1-2, with TRBD1 identical over 11 bases. Trimming removed 8 bases from V and 2 bases from J; junction bases left unmatched: 13. Germline V lookup: CDR1 MDHEN, CDR2 SYDVKM. The CDR3 is 17 residues long. CDR3 sequence (DNA): TGTGCCAGCTACTTTCTGGGGGGACAGGGGGTAAACTATGGCTACACCTTC. It codes for CASYFLGGQGVNYGYTF.

The rearrangement joins TRBV12-2 to TRBJ2-7; the table gives TRBD2 as D, unverified against the DNA. TRBV12-2 is a recognized pseudogene. This CDR3 region has 15 residues. CDR3 region: CASRPRTSGTYEQYF. CDR3 in DNA: TGTGCAAGTCGCCCCCGGACTAGCGGGACCTACGAGCAGTACTTC.

The J gene is TRBJ2-7, the V gene TRBV28; D may be TRBD2 (6 bases). This CDR3 is 17 amino acids long. Germline CDR1 and CDR2: MDHEN and SYDVKM. With 2 bases removed from V and 0 bases from J, the gap between germline ends came to 17 bases. The CDR3 nucleotides read TGTGCCAGCAGTTTACGCCTCTTTAGCGGAGGCTCCTACGAGCAGTACTTC. Translating gives CASSLRLFSGGSYEQYF.

The chain is built from TRBV3-1 (or the pseudogene TRBV3-2) and TRBJ2-1; 8 nucleotides agree with TRBD2. V gave up 4 bases and J gave up 3 bases; unmatched junction bases: 11. Per the germline V gene, CDR1 is LGHDT and CDR2 is YNNKEL (reference sequence). This CDR3 spans 17 amino acids. The CDR3 sequence is CASSPPIRAGDYNEQFF. The CDR3 DNA reads as TGTGCCAGCAGCCCACCGATCAGAGCGGGAGACTACAATGAGCAGTTCTTC.

The chain uses TRBV11-2 and TRBJ2-7, with 10 bases identical to TRBD2. The CDR3 is made up of 17 amino acids. The J segment lost 0 bases and the V segment lost 0 bases, leaving 5 bases of the junction unmatched. Germline CDR1 reads SGHAT; CDR2 reads FQNNGV. Written as DNA, the CDR3 is TGTGCCAGCAGCTTAGATCCTAGCGGGAGATCCTCCTACGAGCAGTACTTC. Its protein product is CASSLDPSGRSSYEQYF. Using reference TRBV11-2 and TRBJ2-7 for the parts outside the CDR3, the full variable domain is EAGVAQSPRYKIIEKRQSVAFWCNPISGHATLYWYQQILGQGPKLLIQFQNNGVVDDSQLPKDRFSAERLKGVDSTLKIQPAKLEDSAVYLCASSLDPSGRSSYEQYFGPGTRLTVT.

The chain employs TRBV28 and TRBJ1-3, with D uncertain. The CDR3 consists of 17 residues. In germline, CDR1 is MDHEN, CDR2 SYDVKM. Trimming took 3 bases from V and 6 from J, leaving 21 bases between them. CDR3 loop: CASSLGPKSPGPNTIYF. CDR3 DNA: TGTGCCAGCAGTTTGGGCCCCAAGAGCCCTGGGCCAAACACCATATATTTT.

The V call is TRBV2, the J call TRBJ2-5; a weak D match, TRBD1 (6 bases). The V gene's germline CDR1 is SNHLY and CDR2 FYNNEI. The CDR3 totals 14 residues. V was shortened by 5 bases and J by 9 bases, with 19 bases between the two germline ends. CDR3 protein: CASSRRQPPGAQYF. CDR3 DNA: TGTGCCAGCAGTCGTAGACAGCCCCCAGGGGCCCAGTACTTC.

The chain couples TRBV27 to TRBJ2-7; D remains ambiguous. V gave up 1 base and J gave up 0 bases, with 7 bases separating them. The CDR3 covers 14 residues. Germline CDR1 MNHEY, CDR2 SMNVEV (reference sequence). The CDR3 nucleotides are TGTGCCAGCAGTTTATTTCTCAGCTCCTACGAGCAGTACTTC. The encoded protein is CASSLFLSSYEQYF.

The rearrangement links TRBV29-1 to TRBJ2-7; D might be TRBD1 (5 bases). Per germline, CDR1 SQVTM and CDR2 ANQGSEA. Trimming left V 2 bases short and J 3 bases short, with 8 bases between. The CDR3 consists of 12 residues. CDR3 amino acids: CSVEYDSYEQYF. The CDR3 DNA reads TGCAGCGTTGAATACGACAGCTACGAGCAGTACTTC.

This clone has only a few counts. This chain connects TRBV25-1 to TRBJ2-5; TRBD1 aligns across 7 bases. Germline CDR1 MGHDK, CDR2 SYGVNS. CDR3 length: 13 residues. The junction had 2 bases not matched to a gene; V was cut back by 4 bases and J by 3 bases. The DNA of the CDR3 is TGTGCCAGCAGTGTGACAGGGAAAGAGACCCAGTACTTC. Its protein product is CASSVTGKETQYF.

V gene TRBV27 combines with J gene TRBJ2-7; D possibly corresponds to TRBD1 (5 bases). The CDR3 sequence is 14 residues long. Per germline, CDR1 MNHEY and CDR2 SMNVEV (reference sequence). The V end was cut by 2 bases, the J end by 4 bases, with 12 bases between. The CDR3 nucleotides are TGTGCCAGCAGTTTAAGCCAGGGATGGTACGAGCAGTACTTC. Its protein product is CASSLSQGWYEQYF.

This clone was seen just once. The rearrangement joins TRBV5-1 to TRBJ2-1; 11 bases map to TRBD2. V trimming: 5 bases; J trimming: 4 bases; junction bases outside the gene matches: 8. This CDR3 comprises 16 residues. The germline gives CDR1 SGHRS, CDR2 YFSETQ. The CDR3 DNA is TGCGCCAGCAGGCTGACCGGGACTAGCGGTTACAATGAGCAGTTCTTC. Residues: CASRLTGTSGYNEQFF.

The CDR3 spells CASSILGQGINNEQFF. The CDR3 DNA reads TGTGCCAGCAGTATTCTCGGACAGGGGATTAACAATGAGCAGTTCTTC. The chain combines TRBV28 with TRBJ2-1; 9 bases match TRBD1. CDR1 is MDHEN and CDR2 is SYDVKM in the germline V gene. The CDR3 sequence is 16 residues long. J lost 5 bases, V lost 5 bases, and 10 bases had no gene match. The variable domain in full, completed from reference TRBV28 and TRBJ2-1, reads DVKVTQSSRYLVKRTGEKVFLECVQDMDHENMFWYRQDPGLGLRLIYFSYDVKMKEKGDIPEGYSVSREKKERFSLILESASTNQTSMYLCASSILGQGINNEQFFGPGTRLTVL.

To note about this clone: The junction shows a germline mismatch at one end, possibly a read error. The rearrangement uses TRBV7-6 and TRBJ2-2; TRBD1 might be the D (6 bases). This CDR3 has 14 residues. Looked up from germline, CDR1 is SGHVS and CDR2 is FNYEAQ. In nucleotides, the CDR3 is TGTGCCAGCAGTCTTACAGGGAACCCCGGGGAGCTGTTTTTT. Protein product: CASSLTGNPGELFF. The complete variable domain, with remaining parts taken from reference TRBV7-6 and TRBJ2-2, reads GAGVSQSPRYKVTKRGQDVALRCDPISGHVSLYWYRQALGQGPEFLTYFNYEAQQDKSGLPNDRFSAERPEGSISTLTIQRTEQRDSAMYRCASSLTGNPGELFFGEGSRLTVL.

The chain is built from TRBV7-2 and TRBJ2-2; the D is unclear. The CDR3 length is 14 residues. CDR1 is SGHTA and CDR2 is FQGNSA in the germline V gene. V was pared by 4 bases and J by 5 bases, with 11 bases between. CDR3 protein: CASSSSRQTGELFF. The CDR3 DNA follows: TGTGCCAGCAGCTCCAGTAGACAAACCGGGGAGCTGTTTTTT.